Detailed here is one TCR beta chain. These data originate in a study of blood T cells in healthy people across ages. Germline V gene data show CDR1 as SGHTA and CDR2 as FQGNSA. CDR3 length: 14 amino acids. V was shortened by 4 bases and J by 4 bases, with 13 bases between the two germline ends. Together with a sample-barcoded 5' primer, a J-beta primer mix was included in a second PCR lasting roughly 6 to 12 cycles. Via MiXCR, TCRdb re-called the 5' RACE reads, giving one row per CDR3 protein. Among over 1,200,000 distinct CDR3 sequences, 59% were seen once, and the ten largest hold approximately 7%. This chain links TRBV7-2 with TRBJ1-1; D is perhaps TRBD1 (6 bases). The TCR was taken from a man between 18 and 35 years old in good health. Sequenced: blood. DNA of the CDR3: TGTGCCAGCAGCTCCCAGGGCAGGGGCACTGAAGCTTTCTTT. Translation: CASSSQGRGTEAFF.